The sequence of this T cell receptor (beta chain) was determined in a study of spatial heterogeneity in lung cancer. Study as a whole: The study observed each unique TCR and UMI combination more than ten times on average in raw reads. Study-wide results and limits: Compared with follow-up, resection was when ubiquitous expanded tumor TCRs appeared in blood more.

Looked up from germline, CDR1 is DFQATT and CDR2 is SNEGSKA (reference sequence). CDR3 length equals 11 residues. With 6 bases removed from V and 3 bases from J, the gap between germline ends came to 8 bases. Time point noted: sample taken at primary tumor resection. Whole RNA was taken from tumor, nontumor lung or frozen PBMC; it was then sequenced unsorted. In its sample, this clonotype was seen many times. The antigen remains unidentified. Individually, TCR cDNA molecules were each labelled with a unique molecular identifier. TCRdb reanalysed the 5' RACE reads using MiXCR and keeps one entry per CDR3 protein. This sample carries about 50,000 distinct CDR3 sequences, about 7.6% of them seen once, and the ten largest clones take more than 10%.

The sample consisted of PBMCs, taken at surgery. V usage is TRBV20-1 and J usage is TRBJ1-1; D is uncertain. The clonotype comes from a female donor with early-stage non-small cell lung cancer. CDR3 in amino acids: CSALSYTEAFF. The CDR3 nucleotides read TGCAGTGCGCTGAGTTACACTGAAGCTTTCTTT.